The rows below give T cell receptor beta chains drawn from one sample of a study of T cell responses to AZD1222 COVID-19 vaccine. The table came from immunoSEQ multiplex PCR; TCRdb's copy has only in-frame clones and leaves some out. Of more than 110,000 clones listed, around 90% were seen once; the top ten hold about 3%. The specimen comprised peripheral blood, sampled on day 0 of AZD1222 vaccination. The receptors come from an adult in good health. The conserved cysteine and the conserved F or W are not part of the CDR3 here. The order of the fields is J gene, V gene, CDR3 protein.

TRBJ2-3	TRBV7-9	ASSLTASGRDTDTQY
TRBJ2-5	TRBV10-1	ASSESGRPETQY
TRBJ1-2	TRBV2	ASRRTGDYGYT
TRBJ2-7	TRBV18	ASSPGIREQY
TRBJ1-2	TRBV6-1	ASSEATAAAGYGYT
TRBJ2-1	TRBV5-1	ASSLGGGTYNEQF
TRBJ2-5	TRBV6-6	ASSYSNRKETQY
TRBJ1-1	TRBV6-5	ASRSSGTEAF
TRBJ2-7	TRBV7-2	ASSLVDSSYEQY
TRBJ2-5	TRBV7-3	ASSPNRGQGAFWETQY
TRBJ2-2	TRBV7-8	ASSARPGLAGLNTGELF
TRBJ1-2	TRBV9	ASSVGLGANYGYT
TRBJ2-7	TRBV28	ASRASGNYEQY
TRBJ1-5	TRBV3-1/TRBV3-2	ASSPAARRENQPQH
TRBJ2-7	TRBV2	ASSDRDSPLYEQY
TRBJ1-5	TRBV6-4	ASPSPILGGEGNQPQH
TRBJ2-7	TRBV27	ASTGAGNYEQY
TRBJ2-3	TRBV7-2	ASSQASFAADTQY
TRBJ2-3	TRBV10-3	ATTSGRDSSTDTQY
TRBJ2-1	TRBV3-1/TRBV3-2	ASSQDNNPEQF
TRBJ2-5	TRBV19	ASSRASGEQQY
TRBJ2-2	TRBV5-6	ASSLGLGTGELF
TRBJ1-1	TRBV12-3/TRBV12-4	ASSLKGDTEAF
TRBJ1-2	TRBV19	ASSWGGNYGYT
TRBJ2-1	TRBV13	ASSFQEAFSSYNEQF
TRBJ2-1	TRBV7-9	ASSPRGPGLANEQF
TRBJ1-5	TRBV6-5	ASSYSRNQPQH
TRBJ1-4	TRBV19	ASISPVEKLF
TRBJ2-7	TRBV29-1	SVGRTGYEQY
TRBJ2-5	TRBV7-9	ASSLSGRRKTQY
TRBJ2-7	TRBV4-1	ASSPGAGAPYEQY
TRBJ2-1	TRBV11-2	GTRGTSGSVNFYNEQF
TRBJ1-2	TRBV2	ASTIRGNYGYT
TRBJ1-1	TRBV27	ASSRDYSTEAF
TRBJ2-7	TRBV7-2	ASSVGSIGDEQY
TRBJ1-2	TRBV29-1	SHDRGDGYT
TRBJ2-6	TRBV1	TSSHRGLPSGANVLT
TRBJ1-4	TRBV18	ASSPRQATTNEKLF
TRBJ1-2	TRBV30	AWYPLDRDGYT
TRBJ2-7	TRBV7-2	ASSQGTAEGQY
TRBJ2-2	TRBV28	ASSSLGRGGELF
TRBJ1-5	TRBV19	ASSISGVWRSNQPQH
TRBJ1-5	TRBV18	ASSPLQVNQPQH
TRBJ2-2	TRBV7-8	ASSPTSGSIGELF
TRBJ2-7	TRBV6-5	ASSYPTSGANYEQY
TRBJ1-5	TRBV28	ASILQGKGNQPQH
TRBJ2-1	TRBV2	ASSGRQGRVNEQF
TRBJ1-1	TRBV27	ASSLSGTGRYGTEAF
TRBJ1-6	TRBV5-1	ASSLALRDSPLH
TRBJ2-6	TRBV21-1	ASSSPLGNCSSGANVLT
TRBJ2-1	TRBV5-8	ASSLIRVDEQF
TRBJ1-5	TRBV3-1/TRBV3-2	ASSQGRVGNQPQH
TRBJ1-5	TRBV2	ASSEWGSQPQH
TRBJ1-2	TRBV5-1	ASSLAPRISNYGYT
TRBJ1-1	TRBV27	ASSLAAGPNTEAF
TRBJ1-6	TRBV5-6	ASSLDRRNSPLH